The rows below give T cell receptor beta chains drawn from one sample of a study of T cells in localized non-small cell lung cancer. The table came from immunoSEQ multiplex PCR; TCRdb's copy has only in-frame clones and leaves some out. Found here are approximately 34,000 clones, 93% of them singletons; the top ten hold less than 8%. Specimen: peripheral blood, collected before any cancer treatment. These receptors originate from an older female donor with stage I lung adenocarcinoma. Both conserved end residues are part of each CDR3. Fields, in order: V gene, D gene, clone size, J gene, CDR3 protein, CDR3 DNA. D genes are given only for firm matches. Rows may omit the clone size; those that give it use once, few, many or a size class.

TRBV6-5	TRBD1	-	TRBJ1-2	CASSADRAPYGYTF	TGTGCCAGCAGTGCAGACAGGGCCCCCTATGGCTACACCTTC
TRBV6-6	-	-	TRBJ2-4	CASSRTESKNIQYF	TGTGCCAGCAGTAGGACTGAAAGTAAAAACATTCAGTACTTC
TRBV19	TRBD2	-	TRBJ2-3	CASSTSNLAGPTTDTQYF	TGTGCCAGTAGTACTTCTAATCTAGCGGGGCCTACCACAGATACGCAGTATTTT
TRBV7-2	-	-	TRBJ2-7	CASSLVAGRSYEQYF	TGTGCCAGCAGCTTAGTGGCGGGGCGCTCCTACGAGCAGTACTTC
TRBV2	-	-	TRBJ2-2	CASSEGLANTGELFF	TGTGCCAGCAGTGAGGGACTGGCGAACACCGGGGAGCTGTTTTTT
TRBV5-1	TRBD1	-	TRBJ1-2	CASTETGGQQSYGYTF	TGCGCCAGCACCGAGACAGGGGGTCAGCAGTCCTATGGCTACACCTTC
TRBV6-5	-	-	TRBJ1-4	CASSYSTLDAGEKLFF	TGTGCCAGCAGTTACTCGACTCTGGACGCCGGTGAAAAACTGTTTTTT
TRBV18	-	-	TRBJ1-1	CASSPPTGSLFTEAFF	TGTGCCAGCTCACCACCAACGGGATCTCTGTTCACTGAAGCTTTCTTT
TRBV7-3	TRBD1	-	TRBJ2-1	CASSTQGAKYNEQFF	TGTGCCAGCAGCACTCAGGGGGCTAAATACAATGAGCAGTTCTTC
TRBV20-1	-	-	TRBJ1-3	CSVYSGNTIYF	TGCAGTGTTTACTCTGGAAACACCATATATTTT
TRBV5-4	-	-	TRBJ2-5	CASSLAGGPLETQYF	TGTGCCAGCAGCTTGGCCGGCGGGCCTCTGGAGACCCAGTACTTC
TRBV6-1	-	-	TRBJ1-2	CASSESGGPTNYGYTF	TGTGCCAGCAGTGAATCCGGGGGGCCGACTAACTATGGCTACACCTTC
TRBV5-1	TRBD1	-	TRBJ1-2	CASSLGQGARTF	TGCGCCAGCAGCTTGGGGCAGGGGGCGCGGACCTTC
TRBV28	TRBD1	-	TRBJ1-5	CASKQGDRGWSQPQHF	TGTGCCAGCAAACAAGGTGACAGGGGTTGGAGTCAGCCCCAGCATTTT
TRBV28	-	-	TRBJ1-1	CASSSNRVSLNTEAFF	TGTGCCAGCAGTTCGAACAGGGTATCACTGAACACTGAAGCTTTCTTT
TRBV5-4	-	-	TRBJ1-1	CASSLYQNTEAFF	TGTGCCAGCAGCTTGTATCAGAACACTGAAGCTTTCTTT
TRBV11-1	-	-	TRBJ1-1	CASSSGLFMNTEAFF	TGTGCCAGCAGCTCAGGACTGTTTATGAACACTGAAGCTTTCTTT
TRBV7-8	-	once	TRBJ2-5	CASSSEQAQETQYF	TGTGCCAGCAGCTCTGAACAGGCCCAAGAGACCCAGTACTTC
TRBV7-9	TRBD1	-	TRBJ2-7	CASSLGWDSEQYF	TGTGCCAGCAGCTTGGGGTGGGACAGCGAGCAGTACTTC
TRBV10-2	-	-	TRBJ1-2	CASSEGALANYGYTF	TGCGCCAGCAGTGAGGGGGCCCTAGCTAACTATGGCTACACCTTC
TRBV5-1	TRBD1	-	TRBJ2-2	CASSLGTGVVTGELFF	TGCGCCAGCAGCTTGGGTACAGGGGTAGTGACCGGGGAGCTGTTTTTT
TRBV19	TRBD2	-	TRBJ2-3	CASSLLAGGVNTQYF	TGTGCCAGTAGTCTGTTAGCGGGGGGGGTAAATACGCAGTATTTT
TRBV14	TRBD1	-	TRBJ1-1	CASSQVGTGQNTEAFF	TGTGCCAGCAGCCAAGTAGGGACAGGCCAGAACACTGAAGCTTTCTTT
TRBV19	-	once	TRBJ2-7	CASSHREGEQYF	TGTGCCAGTAGTCACAGGGAGGGCGAGCAGTACTTC
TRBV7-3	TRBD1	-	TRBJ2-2	CASSTRQGRTGELFF	TGTGCCAGCAGCACCAGACAGGGGAGAACCGGGGAGCTGTTTTTT
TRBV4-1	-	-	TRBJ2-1	CASSQSGQYNEQFF	TGCGCCAGCAGCCAGAGTGGACAGTACAATGAGCAGTTCTTC
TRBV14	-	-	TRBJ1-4	CASSPFLGGAKLFF	TGTGCCAGCAGCCCCTTTCTCGGTGGGGCTAAACTGTTTTTT
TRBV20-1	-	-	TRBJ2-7	CSAIFGREQYF	TGCAGTGCTATTTTCGGTCGGGAGCAGTACTTC
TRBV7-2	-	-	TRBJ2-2	CASSWGPDTGELFF	TGTGCCAGCAGCTGGGGACCCGACACCGGGGAGCTGTTTTTT
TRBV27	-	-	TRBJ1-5	CASSLDSMGNQPQHF	TGTGCCAGCAGTTTGGACAGTATGGGCAATCAGCCCCAGCATTTT
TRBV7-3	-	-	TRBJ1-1	CASSSQGATEAFF	TGTGCCAGCAGCTCACAGGGTGCCACTGAAGCTTTCTTT
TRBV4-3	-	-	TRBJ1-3	CASSRSGLGGNTIYF	TGCGCCAGCAGCCGGTCAGGGTTGGGTGGAAACACCATATATTTT
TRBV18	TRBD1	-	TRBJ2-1	CASSPGTGFYNEQFF	TGTGCCAGCTCACCTGGGACAGGGTTCTACAATGAGCAGTTCTTC
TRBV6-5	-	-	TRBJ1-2	CASSYGREYGYTF	TGTGCCAGCAGTTACGGGCGAGAATATGGCTACACCTTC
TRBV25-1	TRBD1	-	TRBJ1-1	CASAPDRGWTEAFF	TGTGCCAGCGCGCCTGACAGGGGGTGGACTGAAGCTTTCTTT
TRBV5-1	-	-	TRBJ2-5	CASRTGTPVQETQYF	TGCGCCAGCAGGACTGGGACACCCGTCCAAGAGACCCAGTACTTC
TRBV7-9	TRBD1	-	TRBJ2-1	CASSLRGQGEKNEQFF	TGTGCCAGCAGCTTACGGGGACAGGGCGAGAAAAATGAGCAGTTCTTC
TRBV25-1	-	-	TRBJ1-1	CASSGTQEAFF	TGTGCCAGCAGTGGTACACAGGAAGCTTTCTTT
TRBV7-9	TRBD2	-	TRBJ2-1	CASSRTSGYNEQFF	TGTGCCAGCAGTCGGACTAGTGGTTACAATGAGCAGTTCTTC
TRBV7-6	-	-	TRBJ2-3	CASSLVGASTDTQYF	TGTGCCAGCAGCTTAGTGGGGGCCAGCACAGATACGCAGTATTTT
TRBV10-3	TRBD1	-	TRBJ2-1	CAIESGTGASSSYNEQFF	TGTGCCATCGAATCCGGGACAGGGGCTTCCAGCTCCTACAATGAGCAGTTCTTC
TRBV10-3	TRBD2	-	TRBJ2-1	CAISATSGGVSYNEQFF	TGTGCCATCAGTGCGACTAGCGGAGGCGTCTCCTACAATGAGCAGTTCTTC
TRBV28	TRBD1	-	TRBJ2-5	CASSLGGQGRRTQYF	TGTGCCAGCAGTTTGGGGGGACAGGGGCGTCGGACCCAGTACTTC
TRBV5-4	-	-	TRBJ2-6	CASSSRGSGANVLTF	TGTGCCAGCAGCTCGAGGGGCTCTGGGGCCAACGTCCTGACTTTC
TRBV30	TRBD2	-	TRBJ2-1	CAWSEGLAGPQFF	TGTGCCTGGAGTGAGGGACTAGCGGGACCCCAGTTCTTC
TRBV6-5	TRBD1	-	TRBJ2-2	CASSDWDSWTGELFF	TGTGCCAGCAGTGACTGGGACAGCTGGACCGGGGAGCTGTTTTTT
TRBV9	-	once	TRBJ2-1	CASSAREKTYNEQFF	TGTGCCAGCAGCGCCAGGGAGAAAACTTACAATGAGCAGTTCTTC
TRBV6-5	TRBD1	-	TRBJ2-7	CASSRTGGGYEQYF	TGTGCCAGCAGTAGGACAGGGGGCGGGTACGAGCAGTACTTC